This T cell receptor beta chain was recorded in a study of CD8+CD57+ T cells in acquired aplastic anemia. Study summary: Sorted CD4+ plus CD8+ cells gave DNA averaging roughly 3.2 ug.

Genomic DNA templated the TCR beta VDJ and CDR3 profiling. TCRdb re-called the reads through MiXCR, storing one row per CDR3 protein. The sample includes approximately 190,000 distinct CDR3 sequences, around 65% of them seen just once. Study results and limitations: The same twenty-nine CD8+ CDR3 sequences occurred in patients and in controls. Levels of CD8+ Simpson's diversity were not significantly distinct in patients versus controls.

The germline CDR1 and CDR2 sequences are SEHNR and FQNEAQ (reference sequence). The CDR3 extends over 13 amino acids. The V and J ends lost 9 bases and 2 bases respectively, with 14 bases between them. As to this clonotype: Its antigen is unidentified.

What was sequenced was sorted CD4+, CD8+, or CD8+CD57+ T cells (not recorded which) from PBMCs. The clonotype originates from a human donor with severe aplastic anemia or a healthy control (not recorded which). This chain connects TRBV7-9 to TRBJ2-7; no clear D. CDR3 sequence: CASSIAEAYEQYF. CDR3 nucleotide sequence: TGTGCCAGTAGTATAGCAGAAGCCTACGAGCAGTACTTC.